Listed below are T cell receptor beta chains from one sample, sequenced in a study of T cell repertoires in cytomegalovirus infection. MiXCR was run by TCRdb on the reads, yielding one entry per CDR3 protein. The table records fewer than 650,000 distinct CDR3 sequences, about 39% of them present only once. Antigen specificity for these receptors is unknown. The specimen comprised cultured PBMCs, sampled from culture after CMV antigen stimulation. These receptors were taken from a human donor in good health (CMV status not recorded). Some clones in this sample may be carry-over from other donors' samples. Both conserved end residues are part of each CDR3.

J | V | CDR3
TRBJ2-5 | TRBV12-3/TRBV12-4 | CASSLELAGETQYF
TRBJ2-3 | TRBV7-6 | CASSLAPSGPTDTQYF
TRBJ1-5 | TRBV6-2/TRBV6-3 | CASSYEGYYSNQPQHF
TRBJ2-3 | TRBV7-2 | CASSLRGGADTQYF
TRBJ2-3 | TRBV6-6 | CASGLDSYTQYF
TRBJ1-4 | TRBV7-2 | CASSSDRANEKLFF
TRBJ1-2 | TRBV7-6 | CASSRQPNYGYTF
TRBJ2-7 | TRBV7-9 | CASSLDGQVPLYEQYF
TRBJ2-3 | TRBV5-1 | CASSLDQGDDTQYF
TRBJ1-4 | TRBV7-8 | CASSLSSATNEKLFF
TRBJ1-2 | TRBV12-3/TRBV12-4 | CASTLGVAKGYTF
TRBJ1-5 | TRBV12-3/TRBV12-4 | CASTGTAISNQPQHF
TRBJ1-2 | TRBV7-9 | CASSPSGTGALGYTF
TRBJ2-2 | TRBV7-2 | CASRELAGGTGELFF
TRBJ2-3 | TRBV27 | CASSKWDRGQDTQYF
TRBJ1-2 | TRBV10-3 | CAISESRTRVGGYTF
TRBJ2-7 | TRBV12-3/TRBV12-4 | CASSSPFYEQYF
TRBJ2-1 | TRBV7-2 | CASSFSPGGDEQFF
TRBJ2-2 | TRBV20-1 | CSARDYEWGTGELFF
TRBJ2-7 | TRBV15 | CATSRGRGSDEQYF
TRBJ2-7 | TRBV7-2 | CASSPDTYYEQYF
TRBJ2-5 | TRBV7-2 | CASSLAVGQETQYF
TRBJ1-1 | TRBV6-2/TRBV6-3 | CASSYSTSGLEAFF
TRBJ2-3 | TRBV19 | CASSIAGGRGDTQYF
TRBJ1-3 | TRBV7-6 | CASSLAGQHGNTIYF
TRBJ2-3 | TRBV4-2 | CASSKTGQGATDTQYF
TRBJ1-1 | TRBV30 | CAWSKPNMNTEAFF
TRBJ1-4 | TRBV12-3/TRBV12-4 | CASSLSGSGLSKKLFF
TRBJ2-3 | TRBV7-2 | CASSLGSGTGKATQYF
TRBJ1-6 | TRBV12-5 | CASEGTGGPRPHRTLHF
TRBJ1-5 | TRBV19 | CASSTPGTGVPQPQHF
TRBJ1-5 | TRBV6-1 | CASSEGDTSYQPQHF
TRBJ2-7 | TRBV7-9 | CASSFMTGAITYEQYF
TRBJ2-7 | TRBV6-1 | CASSDDRGYEQYF
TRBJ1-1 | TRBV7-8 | CASSLPRDANTEAFF
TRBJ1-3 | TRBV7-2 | CASSLARSVSSGNTIYF
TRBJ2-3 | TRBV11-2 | CASSRNPWGADTQYF
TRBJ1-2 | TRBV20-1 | CSATGLADRFLGYTF
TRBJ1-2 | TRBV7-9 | CASRRARRSGYTF
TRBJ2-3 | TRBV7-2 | CASRRGQFRTDTQYF
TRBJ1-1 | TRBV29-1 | CSVDGGMNTEAFF
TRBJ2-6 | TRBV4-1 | CASSQGQFYSGANVLTF
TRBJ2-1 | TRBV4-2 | CASSPGGARFNEQFF
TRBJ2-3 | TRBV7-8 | CASSLARRQYTDTQYF
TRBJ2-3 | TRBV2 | CASSGLSDTQYF
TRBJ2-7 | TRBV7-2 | CASSSTSASGAYEQYF
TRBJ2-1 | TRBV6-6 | CASSWRDAIEDEQFF
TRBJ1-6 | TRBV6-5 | CASSYRHSPLHF
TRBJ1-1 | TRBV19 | CASSIGQAEAFF
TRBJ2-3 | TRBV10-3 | CAISLSGPTDTQYF
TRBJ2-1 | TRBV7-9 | CASSLLLAGGDEQFF
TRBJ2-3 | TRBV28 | CASSYRLAGGDTQYF
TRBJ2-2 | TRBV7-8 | CASSPWTGPGELFF
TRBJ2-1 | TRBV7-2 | CASSLGFLAGSNEQFF
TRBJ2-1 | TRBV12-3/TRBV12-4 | CASSNSLVNNEQFF